A single sample is the source of the 11 T cell receptor beta chains below, sequenced in a study of early T cells in non-severe SARS-CoV-2 infection. TCRdb recomputed calls from the 5' RACE reads with MiXCR, one row per CDR3 protein. The data contain 70,000 to 90,000 distinct CDR3 sequences, about 10% of them singletons. The sample was whole blood, taken at baseline. The receptors stem from an adult who was a healthcare worker with PCR-confirmed SARS-CoV-2 infection or an uninfected control (not recorded which).

This clonotype showed up just a few times. The genes are TRBV12-3 or TRBV12-4 and TRBJ1-5; no definite D call. Trimming stripped 6 bases from V and 0 bases from J, with 6 bases between. This CDR3 is 13 amino acids long. CDR3 bases: TGTGCCAGCAGACAGAATAGCAATCAGCCCCAGCATTTT. It encodes CASRQNSNQPQHF.

The V call is TRBV5-4, the J call TRBJ2-3; TRBD2 might be the D (6 bases). CDR3 length: 15 amino acids. Germline assignment: CDR1 SGHNT and CDR2 YYREEE (reference sequence). Trimming shortened V by 3 bases and J by 0 bases, and 11 bases separated the two germline ends. CDR3 sequence (DNA): TGTGCCAGCAGCTCCCCGGGACTCAGCACAGATACGCAGTATTTT. It yields the protein CASSSPGLSTDTQYF. Full variable domain (missing parts from reference TRBV5-4 and TRBJ2-3): ETGVTQSPTHLIKTRGQQVTLRCSSQSGHNTVSWYQQALGQGPQFIFQYYREEENGRGNFPPRFSGLQFPNYSSELNVNALELDDSALYLCASSSPGLSTDTQYFGPGTRLTVL.

The chain links TRBV27 to TRBJ2-7; D is uncertain. Deletions cut 3 bases from V and 4 bases from J, with 10 bases between. This CDR3 region has 13 residues. Per the germline V gene, CDR1 is MNHEY and CDR2 is SMNVEV (reference sequence). The CDR3 coding sequence is TGTGCCAGCAGTTTCGTACCGCCGTACGAGCAGTACTTC. Protein sequence: CASSFVPPYEQYF.

This clonotype was seen at least ten times. The chain carries TRBV12-3 or TRBV12-4 and TRBJ1-1; D not resolved. The CDR3 contains 13 residues. Deletions cut 5 bases from V and 7 bases from J, with 14 bases between. In DNA form, the CDR3 reads TGTGCCAGCAGTCCTGGGATTTACTTTGAAGCTTTCTTT. It codes for CASSPGIYFEAFF.

This clonotype was recorded at least ten times. CDR3 bases: TGTGCCAGCAGCTTACCCCGGACTAGGGACAATGAGCAGTTCTTC. It specifies CASSLPRTRDNEQFF. The rearrangement links TRBV11-2 to TRBJ2-1; TRBD2 matches at 7 bases. CDR3 length: 15 amino acids. CDR1 and CDR2 (germline): SGHAT, FQNNGV. V dropped 2 bases and J dropped 5; count of bases not matched to a gene: 6.

In this sample, this clonotype turned up many times. V usage is TRBV15 and J usage is TRBJ2-3, with 15 bases that match TRBD2. CDR3 length equals 17 residues. After removal of 4 bases from V and 2 bases from J, the junction contained 4 bases not matched to a gene. Germline-derived CDR1 and CDR2 are LNHNV and YYDKDF (reference sequence). The chain's CDR3 is CATSKGTSGRNTDTQYF. CDR3 nucleotide sequence: TGTGCCACCAGCAAGGGGACTAGCGGGAGGAACACAGATACGCAGTATTTT.

This clonotype was seen many times. The V call is TRBV27, the J call TRBJ2-7; 7 nucleotides line up with TRBD2. Germline CDR1 and CDR2: MNHEY and SMNVEV (reference sequence). CDR3 length: 13 amino acids. Trimming cost V 6 bases and J 4 bases; bases outside gene matches: 6. CDR3 in DNA: TGTGCCAGCAGCCCAACTAGCGAGTACGAGCAGTACTTC. The encoded protein is CASSPTSEYEQYF.

The chain has TRBV10-3 and TRBJ2-5; tentative D call: TRBD2 (6 bases). Looked up from germline, CDR1 is ENHRY and CDR2 is SYGVKD. Trimming cost V 2 bases and J 5 bases, with 9 bases left between them. The CDR3 covers 13 residues. CDR3: CAISEARGETQYF. For the CDR3, the DNA is TGTGCCATCAGTGAGGCCCGGGGGGAGACCCAGTACTTC.

This clonotype was observed a few times. This rearrangement joins TRBV5-1 to TRBJ1-3; tentatively, D is TRBD1 (6 bases). Between the trimmed V and J ends, which lost 3 bases and 2 bases, there was a span of 12 bases. The CDR3 is 15 residues long. CDR1 SGHRS and CDR2 YFSETQ come from the germline V gene. This chain's CDR3 is CASSYQTGPGNTIYF. The CDR3 region has the DNA TGCGCCAGCAGCTACCAGACAGGACCTGGAAACACCATATATTTT.

The sample holds a few counts of this clonotype. The chain carries TRBV5-1 and TRBJ2-6; 11 bases fit TRBD1. The germline V gene has CDR1 SGHRS and CDR2 YFSETQ. This CDR3 is 17 amino acids long. The trim removed 3 bases at V and 2 bases at J, leaving 4 bases unmatched. CDR3 DNA: TGCGCCAGCAGCTCCTGGACAGGGGGCACTGGGGCCAACGTCCTGACTTTC. This translates into CASSSWTGGTGANVLTF.

The chain uses TRBV20-1 and TRBJ1-1; no clear D gene. The germline CDR1 and CDR2 sequences are DFQATT and SNEGSKA (reference sequence). The CDR3 contains 14 residues. V was cut by 5 bases and J by 7 bases, with 20 bases left in between. The CDR3 DNA reads TGCAGTGCTTTACACCAGCGGAGGCGACTTGAAGCTTTCTTT. This sequence encodes CSALHQRRRLEAFF.